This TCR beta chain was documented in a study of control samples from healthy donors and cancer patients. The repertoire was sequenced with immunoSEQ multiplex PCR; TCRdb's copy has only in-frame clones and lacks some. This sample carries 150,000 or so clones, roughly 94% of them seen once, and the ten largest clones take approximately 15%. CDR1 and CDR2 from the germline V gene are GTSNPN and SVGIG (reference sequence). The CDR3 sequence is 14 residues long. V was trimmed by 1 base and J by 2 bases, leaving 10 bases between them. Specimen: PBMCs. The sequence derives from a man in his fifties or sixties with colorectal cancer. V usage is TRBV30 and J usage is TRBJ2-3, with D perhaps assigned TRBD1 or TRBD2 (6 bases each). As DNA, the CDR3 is TGTGCCTGGAGTGAGGGGGACTTCACAGATACGCAGTATTTT. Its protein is CAWSEGDFTDTQYF.